This T cell receptor (beta chain) was identified in a study of technical replicates of blood from a handful of donors. This table comes from immunoSEQ multiplex PCR, and its TCRdb copy is limited to in-frame clones, with some not included. This sample yields over 65,000 clones, of which roughly 98% are seen a single time; around 0.16% belongs to the top ten. V lost 1 base to trimming and J lost 2 bases, with 8 bases between them. CDR1 is SGHNT and CDR2 is YENEEA in the germline V gene. This CDR3 spans 14 amino acids. The chain combines TRBV11-3 with TRBJ2-5; TRBD2 might be the D (5 bases). The specimen sequenced was T cells isolated from PBMCs. This receptor was taken from a human donor in good health. CDR3 bases: TGTGCCAGCAGCTTAGCTAGAGGGCAAGAGACCCAGTACTTC. Protein: CASSLARGQETQYF.